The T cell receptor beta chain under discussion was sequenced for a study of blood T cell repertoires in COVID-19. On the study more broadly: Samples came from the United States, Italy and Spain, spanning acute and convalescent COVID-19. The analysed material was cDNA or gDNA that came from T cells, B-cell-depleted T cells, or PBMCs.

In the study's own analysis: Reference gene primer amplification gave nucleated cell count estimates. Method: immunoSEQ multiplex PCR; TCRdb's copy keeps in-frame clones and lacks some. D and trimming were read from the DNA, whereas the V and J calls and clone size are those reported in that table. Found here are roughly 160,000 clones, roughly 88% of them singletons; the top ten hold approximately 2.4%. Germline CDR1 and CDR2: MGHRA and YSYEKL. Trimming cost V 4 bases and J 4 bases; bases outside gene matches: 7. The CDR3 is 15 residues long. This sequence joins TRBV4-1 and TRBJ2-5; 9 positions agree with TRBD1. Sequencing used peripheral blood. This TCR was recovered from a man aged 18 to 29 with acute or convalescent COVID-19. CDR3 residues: CASSLWTGVGETQYF. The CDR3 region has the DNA TGCGCCAGCAGCCTCTGGACAGGGGTGGGAGAGACCCAGTACTTC.